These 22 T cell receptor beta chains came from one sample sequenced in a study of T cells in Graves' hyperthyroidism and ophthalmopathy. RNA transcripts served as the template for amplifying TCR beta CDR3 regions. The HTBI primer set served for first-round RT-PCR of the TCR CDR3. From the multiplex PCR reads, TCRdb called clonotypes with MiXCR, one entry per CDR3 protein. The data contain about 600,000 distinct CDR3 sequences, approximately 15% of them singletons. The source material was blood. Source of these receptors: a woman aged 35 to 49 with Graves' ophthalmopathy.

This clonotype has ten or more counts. CDR3 region: CASSTMGGSGYGYTF. The CDR3 bases are TGTGCCAGCAGTACGATGGGAGGTTCTGGCTATGGCTACACCTTC. The chain combines TRBV12-3 or TRBV12-4 with TRBJ1-2; D uncertain. Trimming stripped 5 bases from V and 4 bases from J, with 17 bases between. This CDR3 contains 15 residues.

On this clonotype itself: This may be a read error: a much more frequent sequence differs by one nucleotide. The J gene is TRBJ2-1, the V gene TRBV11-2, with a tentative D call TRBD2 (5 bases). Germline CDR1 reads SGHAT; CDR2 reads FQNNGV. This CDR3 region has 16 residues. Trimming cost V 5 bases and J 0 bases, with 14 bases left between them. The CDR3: CASSPRASSSYNEQFF. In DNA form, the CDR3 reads TGTGCCAGCAGCCCGAGGGCGTCCAGCTCCTACAATGAGCAGTTCTTC.

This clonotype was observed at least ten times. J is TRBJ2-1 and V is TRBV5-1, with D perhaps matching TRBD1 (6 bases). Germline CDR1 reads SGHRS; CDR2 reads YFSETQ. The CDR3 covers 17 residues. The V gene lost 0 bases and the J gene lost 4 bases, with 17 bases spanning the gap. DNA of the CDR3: TGCGCCAGCAGCTTGGGAGGGGCCGGGACACCTTACAATGAGCAGTTCTTC. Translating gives CASSLGGAGTPYNEQFF. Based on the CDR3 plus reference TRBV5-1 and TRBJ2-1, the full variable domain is KAGVTQTPRYLIKTRGQQVTLSCSPISGHRSVSWYQQTPGQGLQFLFEYFSETQRNKGNFPGRFSGRQFSNSRSEMNVSTLELGDSALYLCASSLGGAGTPYNEQFFGPGTRLTVL.

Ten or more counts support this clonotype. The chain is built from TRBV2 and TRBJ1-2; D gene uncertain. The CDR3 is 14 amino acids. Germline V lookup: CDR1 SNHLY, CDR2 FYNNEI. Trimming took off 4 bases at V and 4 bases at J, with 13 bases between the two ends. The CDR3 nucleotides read TGTGCCAGCAGTGTCGTCAGCCATACCTATGGCTACACCTTC. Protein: CASSVVSHTYGYTF.

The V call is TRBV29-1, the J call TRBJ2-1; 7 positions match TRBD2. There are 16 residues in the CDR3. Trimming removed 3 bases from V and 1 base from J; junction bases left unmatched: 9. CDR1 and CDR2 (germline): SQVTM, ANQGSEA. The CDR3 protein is CSVDTSSGWSYNEQFF. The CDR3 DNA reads TGCAGCGTTGACACGTCTAGCGGTTGGTCCTACAATGAGCAGTTCTTC.

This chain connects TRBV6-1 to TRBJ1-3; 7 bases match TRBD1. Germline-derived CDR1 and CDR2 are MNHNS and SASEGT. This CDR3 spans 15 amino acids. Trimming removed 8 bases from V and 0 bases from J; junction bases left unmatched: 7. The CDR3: CASRATGASGNTIYF. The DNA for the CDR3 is TGTGCCAGCCGCGCCACAGGGGCCTCTGGAAACACCATATATTTT.

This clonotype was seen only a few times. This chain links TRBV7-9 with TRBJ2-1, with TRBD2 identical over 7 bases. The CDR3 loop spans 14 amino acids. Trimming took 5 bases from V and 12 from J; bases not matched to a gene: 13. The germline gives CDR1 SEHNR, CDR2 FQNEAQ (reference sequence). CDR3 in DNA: TGTGCCAGCAGCCGCGGGACTAACGTTTTAGGGCAGTTCTTC. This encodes CASSRGTNVLGQFF.

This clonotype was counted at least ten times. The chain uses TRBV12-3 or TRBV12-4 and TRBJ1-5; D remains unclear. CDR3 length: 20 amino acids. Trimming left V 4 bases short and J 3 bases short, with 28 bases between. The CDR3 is CASSYSREVRPILHNQPQHF. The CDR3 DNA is TGTGCCAGCAGTTATAGCCGAGAGGTCAGGCCTATTCTTCACAATCAGCCCCAGCATTTT.

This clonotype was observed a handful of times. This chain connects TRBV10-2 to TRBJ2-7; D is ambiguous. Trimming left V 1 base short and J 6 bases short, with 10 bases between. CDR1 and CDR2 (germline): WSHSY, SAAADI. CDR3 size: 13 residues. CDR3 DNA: TGCGCCAGCAGTGAGTTAGAGACGGGCGAGCAGTACTTC. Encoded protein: CASSELETGEQYF.

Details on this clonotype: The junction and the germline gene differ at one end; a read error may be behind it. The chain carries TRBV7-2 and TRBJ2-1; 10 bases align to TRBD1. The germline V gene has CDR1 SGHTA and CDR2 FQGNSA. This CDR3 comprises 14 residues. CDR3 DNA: TGTGCCAGCAGCCCGAGACAGGGGGCCTATGAGCGGTTCTTC. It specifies CASSPRQGAYERFF.

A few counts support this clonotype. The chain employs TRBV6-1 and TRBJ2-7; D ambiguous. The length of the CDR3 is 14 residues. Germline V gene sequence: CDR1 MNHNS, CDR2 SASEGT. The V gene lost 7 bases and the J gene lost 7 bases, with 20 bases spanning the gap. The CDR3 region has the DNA TGTGCCAGCACCCCGGGCGTGGTAGGTCTGGAGCAGTACTTC. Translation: CASTPGVVGLEQYF.

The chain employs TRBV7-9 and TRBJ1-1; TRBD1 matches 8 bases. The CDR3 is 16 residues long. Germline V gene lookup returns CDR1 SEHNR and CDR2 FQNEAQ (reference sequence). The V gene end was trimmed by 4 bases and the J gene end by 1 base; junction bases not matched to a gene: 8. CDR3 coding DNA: TGTGCCAGCAGCTCAATCAGGACAGGGCCGAACACTGAAGCTTTCTTT. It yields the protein CASSSIRTGPNTEAFF.

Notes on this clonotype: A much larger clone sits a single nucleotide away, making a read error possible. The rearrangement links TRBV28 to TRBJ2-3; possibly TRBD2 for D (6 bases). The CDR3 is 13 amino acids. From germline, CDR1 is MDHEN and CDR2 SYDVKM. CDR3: CPSSTREPDTQYF. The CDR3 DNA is TGTCCCAGCAGTACCCGGGAGCCAGATACGCAGTATTTT.

CDR3 sequence reads: CSARQEAIQYF. The CDR3 coding sequence is TGCAGTGCTAGACAGGAGGCCATTCAGTACTTC. This rearrangement joins TRBV20-1 to TRBJ2-4, with D possibly matching TRBD2 (5 bases). The length of the CDR3 is 11 residues. CDR1 DFQATT and CDR2 SNEGSKA come from the germline V gene (reference sequence). Trimming cost V 2 bases and J 9 bases, with 8 bases left between them.

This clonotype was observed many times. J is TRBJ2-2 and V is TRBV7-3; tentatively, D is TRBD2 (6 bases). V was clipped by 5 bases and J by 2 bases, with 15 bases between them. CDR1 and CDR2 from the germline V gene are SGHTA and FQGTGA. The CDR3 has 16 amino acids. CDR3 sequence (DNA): TGTGCCAGCAGCCCCCGGGGGACTTTCAACACCGGGGAGCTGTTTTTT. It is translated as CASSPRGTFNTGELFF.

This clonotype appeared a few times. The CDR3 reads CASRGTGDNTEAFF. The CDR3, as DNA: TGTGCCAGCAGGGGGACAGGCGATAACACTGAAGCTTTCTTT. The rearrangement links TRBV6-1 to TRBJ1-1; 8 bases match TRBD1. The CDR3 is made up of 14 amino acids. Germline V gene data show CDR1 as MNHNS and CDR2 as SASEGT. V shed 6 bases and J 2 bases; nucleotides not matched to a gene: 5.

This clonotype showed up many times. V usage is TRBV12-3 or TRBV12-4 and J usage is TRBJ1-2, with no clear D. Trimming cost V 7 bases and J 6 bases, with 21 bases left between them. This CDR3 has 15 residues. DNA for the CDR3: TGTGCCAGCAAAAGAACTATGTGGTCGGTGAATGGCTACACCTTC. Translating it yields CASKRTMWSVNGYTF.

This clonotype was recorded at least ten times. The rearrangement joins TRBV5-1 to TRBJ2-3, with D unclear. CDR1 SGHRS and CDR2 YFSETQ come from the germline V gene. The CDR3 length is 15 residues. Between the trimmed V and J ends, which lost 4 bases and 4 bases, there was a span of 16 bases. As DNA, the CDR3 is TGCGCCAGCAGCCCTGGGAACAGTGAGGCAGATACGCAGTATTTT. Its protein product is CASSPGNSEADTQYF.

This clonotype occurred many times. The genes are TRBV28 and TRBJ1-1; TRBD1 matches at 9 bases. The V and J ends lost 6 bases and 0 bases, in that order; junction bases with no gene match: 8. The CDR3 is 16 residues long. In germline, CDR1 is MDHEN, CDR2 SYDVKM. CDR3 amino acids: CASSPNRGLMNTEAFF. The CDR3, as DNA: TGTGCCAGCAGCCCAAACAGGGGGCTTATGAACACTGAAGCTTTCTTT.

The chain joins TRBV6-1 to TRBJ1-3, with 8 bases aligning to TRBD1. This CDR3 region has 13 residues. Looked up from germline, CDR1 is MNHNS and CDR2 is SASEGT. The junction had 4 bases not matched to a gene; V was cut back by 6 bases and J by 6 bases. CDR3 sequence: CASRSGQENTIYF. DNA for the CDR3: TGTGCCAGCAGATCGGGACAGGAAAACACCATATATTTT.

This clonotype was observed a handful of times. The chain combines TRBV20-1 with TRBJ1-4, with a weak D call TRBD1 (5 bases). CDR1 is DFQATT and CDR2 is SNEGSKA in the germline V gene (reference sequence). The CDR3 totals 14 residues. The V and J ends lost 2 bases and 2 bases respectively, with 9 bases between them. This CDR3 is CSARQAGTNEKLFF. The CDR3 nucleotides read TGCAGTGCTAGACAGGCAGGGACTAATGAAAAACTGTTTTTT.

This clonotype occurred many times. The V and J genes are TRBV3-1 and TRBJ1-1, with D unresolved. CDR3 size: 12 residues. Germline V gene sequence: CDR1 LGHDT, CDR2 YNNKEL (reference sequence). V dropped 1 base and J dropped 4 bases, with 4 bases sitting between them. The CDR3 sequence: CASSQGSTEAFF. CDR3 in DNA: TGTGCCAGCAGCCAAGGGTCCACTGAAGCTTTCTTT.